These 19 T cell receptor beta chains came from one sample sequenced in a study of blood T cells in healthy people across ages. Combining a sample-barcoded 5' primer with a J-beta primer mix, a second PCR ran for about 7 to 12 cycles. Using its own MiXCR run on the 5' RACE reads, TCRdb lists one record per CDR3 protein. Of about a million distinct CDR3 sequences in the sample, 48% were seen once. The sequenced sample was blood. All receptors come from a man aged 25 to 40 in good health.

The chain has TRBV7-3 and TRBJ2-1; tentative D call: TRBD1 (6 bases). The V end lost 6 bases, the J end lost 8 bases, and 23 bases lay between the germline ends. The CDR3 extends over 16 amino acids. From germline, CDR1 is SGHTA and CDR2 FQGTGA. The CDR3: CASSQTGQLEYDEQFF. For the CDR3, the DNA is TGTGCCAGCAGTCAAACAGGACAGCTAGAATACGATGAGCAGTTCTTC. The entire variable domain, with the rest obtained from reference TRBV7-3 and TRBJ2-1, is as follows: GAGVSQTPSNKVTEKGKYVELRCDPISGHTALYWYRQSLGQGPEFLIYFQGTGAADDSGLPNDRFFAVRPEGSVSTLKIQRTERGDSAVYLCASSQTGQLEYDEQFFGPGTRLTVL.

This clonotype has a count of ten or more. The rearrangement links TRBV20-1 to TRBJ2-3; a weak D match, TRBD2 (7 bases). The V gene lost 6 bases and the J gene lost 0 bases, with 13 bases spanning the gap. The CDR3 contains 14 residues. CDR1 and CDR2 from the germline V gene are DFQATT and SNEGSKA (reference sequence). This CDR3 is CSAYPGGSTDTQYF. In DNA, the CDR3 is TGCAGTGCATACCCGGGGGGCAGCACAGATACGCAGTATTTT.

In this sample, this clonotype turned up many times. The chain uses TRBV20-1 and TRBJ2-3; perhaps TRBD1 as D (6 bases). The CDR3 runs 15 residues. Germline V gene sequence: CDR1 DFQATT, CDR2 SNEGSKA (reference sequence). V dropped 3 bases and J dropped 3 bases, with 16 bases sitting between them. The CDR3 is CSASPDSMLTDTQYF. The CDR3, as DNA: TGCAGTGCTAGCCCGGACAGTATGTTGACAGATACGCAGTATTTT.

This clonotype occurred a few times. V is TRBV12-3 or TRBV12-4 and J is TRBJ1-6; 9 bases match TRBD1. CDR3 length: 14 residues. J was trimmed by 6 bases and V by 3 bases; bases with no gene match: 0. The CDR3 loop is CASSLTGGNSPLHF. The CDR3 DNA follows: TGTGCCAGCAGTTTGACAGGGGGTAATTCACCCCTCCACTTT.

This rearrangement joins TRBV20-1 to TRBJ2-5; D not resolved. From germline, CDR1 is DFQATT and CDR2 SNEGSKA (reference sequence). The CDR3 runs to 14 residues. V lost 0 bases, J lost 0 bases, and 8 bases lay in between. CDR3 nucleotide sequence: TGCAGTGCTAGAGAGAGGAGACACCAAGAGACCCAGTACTTC. Amino acid sequence: CSARERRHQETQYF.

The chain couples TRBV6-5 to TRBJ1-2; D may be TRBD1 (5 bases). CDR1 is MNHEY, CDR2 SVGAGI, per germline. V was clipped by 2 bases and J by 4 bases, with 8 bases between them. The CDR3 covers 13 residues. CDR3 bases: TGTGCCAGCAGTTACGGAGGGGTCTATGGCTACACCTTC. Translating it yields CASSYGGVYGYTF.

The rearrangement joins TRBV11-2 to TRBJ2-2; 9 nucleotides line up with TRBD2. The V and J ends lost 6 bases and 4 bases, in that order; junction bases with no gene match: 6. The CDR3 length is 15 residues. The germline CDR1 and CDR2 sequences are SGHAT and FQNNGV. CDR3 DNA sequence: TGTGCCAGCAGGCTTCTAGCGGGGTTCACCGGGGAGCTGTTTTTT. The encoded protein is CASRLLAGFTGELFF.

This chain uses TRBV20-1 with TRBJ2-2; TRBD1 aligns across 7 bases. CDR3 length: 14 residues. Looked up from germline, CDR1 is DFQATT and CDR2 is SNEGSKA (reference sequence). V lost 3 bases, J lost 13 bases, and 14 bases stayed unmatched. CDR3 nucleotides: TGCAGTGCTAGCGAGACAGGGAACCCCCAAAGGCTGTTTTTT. Its protein product is CSASETGNPQRLFF.

This clonotype was found a few times. The chain is built from TRBV28 and TRBJ1-1, with TRBD1 as a possible D gene (5 bases). Germline CDR1 MDHEN, CDR2 SYDVKM. This CDR3 is built from 14 residues. The V end lost 7 bases, the J end lost 1 base, and 13 bases lay between the germline ends. As DNA, the CDR3 is TGTGCCAGCACCTCCGGGACGGCGAACACTGAAGCTTTCTTT. Protein: CASTSGTANTEAFF.

This clonotype has more than one count but fewer than ten. This chain connects TRBV11-3 to TRBJ2-3; D remains unclear. Germline CDR1 and CDR2: SGHNT and YENEEA. V was trimmed by 5 bases and J by 0 bases, leaving 15 bases between them. This CDR3 region has 16 residues. As DNA, the CDR3 is TGTGCCAGCAGCCTACAGCTCCCGGTTAGCACAGATACGCAGTATTTT. As protein: CASSLQLPVSTDTQYF.

The chain is built from TRBV5-5 and TRBJ2-3; 10 positions match TRBD2. With 7 bases clipped from V and 0 bases from J, the junction kept 14 bases outside the gene matches. The germline V gene has CDR1 SGHKS and CDR2 YYEKEE (reference sequence). There are 18 residues in the CDR3. The CDR3 here is CASSLGLAGATSTDTQYF. In nucleotides, the CDR3 is TGTGCCAGCTCCCTGGGGCTAGCGGGGGCTACTAGCACAGATACGCAGTATTTT. The variable domain in full, completed from reference TRBV5-5 and TRBJ2-3, reads DAGVTQSPTHLIKTRGQQVTLRCSPISGHKSVSWYQQVLGQGPQFIFQYYEKEERGRGNFPDRFSARQFPNYSSELNVNALLLGDSALYLCASSLGLAGATSTDTQYFGPGTRLTVL.

The chain is built from TRBV7-2 and TRBJ2-1; maybe TRBD1 (6 bases). Germline CDR1 and CDR2: SGHTA and FQGNSA. This CDR3 has 13 residues. V was cut by 4 bases and J by 8 bases, with 12 bases left in between. CDR3 nucleotides: TGTGCCAGCAGCTCCACAGGGTTCGATGAGCAGTTCTTC. Translated, it gives CASSSTGFDEQFF.

Of note for this clonotype: An end of the junction does not agree with germline; a read error may underlie this. J is TRBJ2-3 and V is TRBV20-1; 12 bases map to TRBD2. The CDR3 consists of 15 residues. Germline values: CDR1 DFQATT, CDR2 SNEGSKA (reference sequence). CDR3 protein: CSASRTSGVADAQYF. The CDR3, as DNA: TGCAGTGCTAGCCGGACTAGCGGGGTGGCAGATGCGCAGTATTTT.

This CDR3 reads CSMEGTAGVSEQYF. The CDR3, as DNA: TGCAGCATGGAAGGGACCGCTGGGGTTTCAGAGCAGTACTTC. The chain employs TRBV29-1 and TRBJ2-7; perhaps D is TRBD1 or TRBD2 (5 bases each). V lost 8 bases and J lost 7, with 24 bases in between. The CDR3 extends over 14 amino acids. Per the germline V gene, CDR1 is SQVTM and CDR2 is ANQGSEA.

The chain joins TRBV7-2 to TRBJ2-5, with 8 bases aligning to TRBD2. V shed 8 bases and J 4 bases; nucleotides not matched to a gene: 9. The germline CDR1 and CDR2 sequences are SGHTA and FQGNSA. The CDR3 sequence is 14 residues long. Here the CDR3 DNA reads TGTGCCAGCTGTTTAGCGGGGATGGTAGAGACCCAGTACTTC. Translated: CASCLAGMVETQYF.

The table lists this clonotype with a few counts. The chain is built from TRBV29-1 and TRBJ2-7, with a possible D match to TRBD1 (6 bases). The germline gives CDR1 SQVTM, CDR2 ANQGSEA. The CDR3 has 13 residues. V lost 5 bases to trimming and J lost 0 bases, with 11 bases between them. The CDR3 spells CSVIGDNSYEQYF. In nucleotides, the CDR3 is TGCAGCGTTATTGGGGACAACTCCTACGAGCAGTACTTC.

CDR3 in amino acids: CSVGTPQETQYF. The CDR3 DNA sequence: TGCAGCGTTGGGACACCCCAAGAGACCCAGTACTTC. This sequence joins TRBV29-1 and TRBJ2-5; TRBD1 is a possible D gene (5 bases). Germline CDR1 and CDR2: SQVTM and ANQGSEA. The CDR3 has 12 residues. Trimming left V 4 bases short and J 1 base short, with 7 bases between. The full variable domain, with the rest looked up from reference TRBV29-1 and TRBJ2-5, is SAVISQKPSRDICQRGTSLTIQCQVDSQVTMMFWYRQQPGQSLTLIATANQGSEATYESGFVIDKFPISRPNLTFSTLTVSNMSPEDSSIYLCSVGTPQETQYFGPGTRLLVL.

This clonotype was found a few times. The chain employs TRBV7-9 and TRBJ2-7; D possibly corresponds to TRBD2 (5 bases). Germline lookup yields CDR1 SEHNR and CDR2 FQNEAQ (reference sequence). V dropped 1 base and J dropped 5 bases, with 15 bases sitting between them. This CDR3 spans 15 amino acids. CDR3: CASSLDVLWENEQYF. For the CDR3, the DNA is TGTGCCAGCAGCTTAGATGTACTTTGGGAGAACGAGCAGTACTTC.

This clonotype is a singleton in its sample. DNA of the CDR3: TGTGCCACCAGCAGAGATCAACCGGGGTCACCCCTCCACTTT. Its protein is CATSRDQPGSPLHF. This chain connects TRBV15 to TRBJ1-6; D ambiguous. V gave up 0 bases and J gave up 10 bases, with 10 bases separating them. Germline CDR1 is LNHNV and CDR2 is YYDKDF (reference sequence). The CDR3 has 14 residues.